This T cell receptor (beta chain) was captured by sequencing in a study of post-analysis software for immune sequencing data. Study context: Patients had relapsing-remitting, secondary progressive or progressive-relapsing multiple sclerosis; some lacked subtype.

V was shortened by 4 bases and J by 10 bases, with 14 bases between the two germline ends. Germline-derived CDR1 and CDR2 are PRHDT and FYEKMQ (reference sequence). The CDR3 loop spans 13 amino acids. Details on this clonotype: Its antigen remains unidentified.

Unique-molecular-identifier-tagged TCR beta cDNA libraries were used. T cells numbering about 0.95 to 10 million yielded roughly 0.5 million cDNA molecules. TCRdb re-called the PCR reads with MiXCR, one entry per CDR3 protein. The table records hundreds of thousands of distinct CDR3 sequences, roughly 27% of them present only once. Findings of the study overall: TRBV5-6, TRBV5-1 and TRBV20-1 belonged to a set of roughly 5 TRBV segments that were more frequent in patients than controls. F-measure co-clustering was strong for batch-matched samples. People with multiple sclerosis had a significantly lower normalized Chao1 diversity than controls did.

Material: blood. This chain joins TRBV13 and TRBJ2-1; weak D call: TRBD1 (6 bases). This sequence originates from a girl aged 10-17 years with multiple sclerosis. CDR3 loop: CASSYRDNYEQFF. CDR3 in DNA: TGTGCCAGCAGCTACCGGGACAACTACGAGCAGTTCTTC.